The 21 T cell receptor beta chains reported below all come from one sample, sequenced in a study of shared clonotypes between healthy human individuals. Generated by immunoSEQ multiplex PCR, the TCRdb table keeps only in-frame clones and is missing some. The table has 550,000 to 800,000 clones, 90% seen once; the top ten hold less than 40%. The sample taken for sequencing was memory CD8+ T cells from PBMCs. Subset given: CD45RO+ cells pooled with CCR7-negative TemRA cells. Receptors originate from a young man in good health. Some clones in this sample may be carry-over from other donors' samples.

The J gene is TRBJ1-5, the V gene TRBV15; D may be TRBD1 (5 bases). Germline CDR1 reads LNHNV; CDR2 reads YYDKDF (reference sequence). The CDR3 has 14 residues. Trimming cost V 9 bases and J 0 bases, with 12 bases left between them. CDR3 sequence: CATGDSDSNQPQHF. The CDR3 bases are TGTGCCACTGGGGACTCGGATAGCAATCAGCCCCAGCATTTT.

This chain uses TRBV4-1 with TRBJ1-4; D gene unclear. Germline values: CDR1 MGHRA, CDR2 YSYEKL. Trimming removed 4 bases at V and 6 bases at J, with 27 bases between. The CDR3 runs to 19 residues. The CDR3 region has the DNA TGCGCCAGCAGCCTGACGAATAGGCTACGTGGCATAAGAGATGAAAAACTGTTTTTT. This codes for CASSLTNRLRGIRDEKLFF.

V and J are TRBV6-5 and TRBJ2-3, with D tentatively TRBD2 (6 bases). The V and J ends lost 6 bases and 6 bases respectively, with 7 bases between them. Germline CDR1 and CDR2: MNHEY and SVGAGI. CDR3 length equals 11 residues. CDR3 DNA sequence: TGTGCCAGCAGCGGGGGTGATACGCAGTATTTT. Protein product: CASSGGDTQYF.

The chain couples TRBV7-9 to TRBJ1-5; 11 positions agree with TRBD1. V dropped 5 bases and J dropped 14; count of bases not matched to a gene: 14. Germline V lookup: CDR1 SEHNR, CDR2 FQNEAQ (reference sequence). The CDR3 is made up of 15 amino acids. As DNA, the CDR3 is TGTGCCAGCAGCCAAGACGGGACAGGGGGTGAGTGGAAGCATTTT. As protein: CASSQDGTGGEWKHF. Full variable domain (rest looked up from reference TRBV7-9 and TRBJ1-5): DTGVSQNPRHKITKRGQNVTFRCDPISEHNRLYWYRQTLGQGPEFLTYFQNEAQLEKSRLLSDRFSAERPKGSFSTLEIQRTEQGDSAMYLCASSQDGTGGEWKHFGDGTRLSIL.

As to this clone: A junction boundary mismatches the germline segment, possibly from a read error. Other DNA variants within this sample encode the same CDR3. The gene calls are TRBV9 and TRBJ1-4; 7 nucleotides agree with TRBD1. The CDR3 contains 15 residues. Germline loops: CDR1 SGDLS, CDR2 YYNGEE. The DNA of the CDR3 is TGTGCCAGCAGCCCTGGACAGGCAACGAATGAAAAACTGTTTTTT. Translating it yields CASSPGQATNEKLFF.

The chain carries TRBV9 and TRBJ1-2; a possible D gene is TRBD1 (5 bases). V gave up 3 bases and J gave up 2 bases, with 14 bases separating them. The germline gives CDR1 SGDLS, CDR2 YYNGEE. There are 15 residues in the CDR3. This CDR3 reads CASSAHSRGNYGYTF. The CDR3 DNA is TGTGCCAGCAGCGCCCACTCACGGGGGAACTATGGCTACACCTTC. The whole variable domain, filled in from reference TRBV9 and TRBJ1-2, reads DSGVTQTPKHLITATGQRVTLRCSPRSGDLSVYWYQQSLDQGLQFLIQYYNGEERAKGNILERFSAQQFPDLHSELNLSSLELGDSALYFCASSAHSRGNYGYTFGSGTRLTVV.

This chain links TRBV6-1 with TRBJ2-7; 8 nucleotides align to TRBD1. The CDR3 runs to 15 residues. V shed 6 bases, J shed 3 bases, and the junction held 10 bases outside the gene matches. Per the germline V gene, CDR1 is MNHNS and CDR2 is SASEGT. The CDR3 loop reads CASSSLGQAVYEQYF. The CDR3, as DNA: TGTGCCAGCAGCTCGCTGGGACAGGCCGTCTACGAGCAGTACTTC.

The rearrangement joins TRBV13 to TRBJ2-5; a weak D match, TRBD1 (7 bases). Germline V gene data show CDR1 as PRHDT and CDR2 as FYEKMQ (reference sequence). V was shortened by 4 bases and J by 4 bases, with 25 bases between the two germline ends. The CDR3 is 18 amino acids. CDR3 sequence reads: CASSSRGNTGDLRETQYF. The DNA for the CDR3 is TGTGCCAGCAGCTCTAGGGGAAATACAGGGGACTTGCGAGAGACCCAGTACTTC.

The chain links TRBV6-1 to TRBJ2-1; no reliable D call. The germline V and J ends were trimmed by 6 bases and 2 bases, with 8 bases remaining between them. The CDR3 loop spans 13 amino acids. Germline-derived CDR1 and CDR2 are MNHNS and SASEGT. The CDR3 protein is CASSDTAYNEQFF. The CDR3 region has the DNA TGTGCCAGCAGCGATACGGCCTACAATGAGCAGTTCTTC.

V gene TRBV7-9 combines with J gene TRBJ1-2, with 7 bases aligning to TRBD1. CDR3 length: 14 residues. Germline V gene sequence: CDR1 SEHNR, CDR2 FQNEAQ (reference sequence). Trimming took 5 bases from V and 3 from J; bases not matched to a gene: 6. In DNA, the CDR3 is TGTGCCAGCAGCCGTAGGGGGCGAGACTATGGCTACACCTTC. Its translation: CASSRRGRDYGYTF.

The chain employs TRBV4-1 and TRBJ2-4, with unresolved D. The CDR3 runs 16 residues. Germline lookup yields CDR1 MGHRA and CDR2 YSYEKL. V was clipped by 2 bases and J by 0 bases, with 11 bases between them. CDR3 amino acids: CASSQLGPLAKNIQYF. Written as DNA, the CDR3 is TGCGCCAGCAGCCAACTAGGCCCTCTAGCCAAAAACATTCAGTACTTC.

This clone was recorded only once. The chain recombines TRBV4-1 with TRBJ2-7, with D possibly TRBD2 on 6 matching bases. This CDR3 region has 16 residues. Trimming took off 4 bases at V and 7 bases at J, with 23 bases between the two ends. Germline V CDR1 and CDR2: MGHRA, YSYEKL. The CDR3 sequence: CASSPRFGGTFGEQYF. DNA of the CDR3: TGCGCCAGCAGCCCCCGGTTTGGGGGGACCTTTGGGGAGCAGTACTTC.

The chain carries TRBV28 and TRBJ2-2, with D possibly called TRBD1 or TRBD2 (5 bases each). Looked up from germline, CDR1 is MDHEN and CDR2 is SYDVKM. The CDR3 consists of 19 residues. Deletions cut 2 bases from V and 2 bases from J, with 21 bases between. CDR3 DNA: TGTGCCAGCAGTTTAGCACAGGTGAGGGCTCAGGGTAACACCGGGGAGCTGTTTTTT. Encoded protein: CASSLAQVRAQGNTGELFF. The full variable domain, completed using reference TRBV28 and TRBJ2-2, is DVKVTQSSRYLVKRTGEKVFLECVQDMDHENMFWYRQDPGLGLRLIYFSYDVKMKEKGDIPEGYSVSREKKERFSLILESASTNQTSMYLCASSLAQVRAQGNTGELFFGEGSRLTVL.

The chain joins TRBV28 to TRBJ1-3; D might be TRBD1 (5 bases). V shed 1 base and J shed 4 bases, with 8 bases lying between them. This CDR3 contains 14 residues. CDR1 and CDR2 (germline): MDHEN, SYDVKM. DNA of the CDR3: TGTGCCAGCAGTTTATATGGGGCCGGAAACACCATATATTTT. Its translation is CASSLYGAGNTIYF.

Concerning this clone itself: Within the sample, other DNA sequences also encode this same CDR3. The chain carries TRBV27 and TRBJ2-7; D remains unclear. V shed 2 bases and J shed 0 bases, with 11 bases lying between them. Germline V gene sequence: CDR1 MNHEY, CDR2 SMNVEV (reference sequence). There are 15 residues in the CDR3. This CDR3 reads CASSLGPWSSYEQYF. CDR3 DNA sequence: TGTGCCAGCAGTTTAGGACCTTGGAGCTCCTACGAGCAGTACTTC.

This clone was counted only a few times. The CDR3 bases are TGTGCCAGCAGCCCCAGTAGTTCAGGGGGCGAGGACACTGAAGCTTTCTTT. Translation: CASSPSSSGGEDTEAFF. This chain uses TRBV7-9 with TRBJ1-1, with 8 bases aligning to TRBD1. The V gene's germline CDR1 is SEHNR and CDR2 FQNEAQ (reference sequence). V lost 5 bases and J lost 3; bases outside the gene matches: 14. This CDR3 is 17 amino acids long.

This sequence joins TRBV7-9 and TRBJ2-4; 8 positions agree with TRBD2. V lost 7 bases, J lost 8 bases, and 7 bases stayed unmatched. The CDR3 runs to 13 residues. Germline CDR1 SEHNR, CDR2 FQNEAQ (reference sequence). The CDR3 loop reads CASTRAGEDIQYF. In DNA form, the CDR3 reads TGTGCCAGCACCCGAGCGGGAGAGGACATTCAGTACTTC.

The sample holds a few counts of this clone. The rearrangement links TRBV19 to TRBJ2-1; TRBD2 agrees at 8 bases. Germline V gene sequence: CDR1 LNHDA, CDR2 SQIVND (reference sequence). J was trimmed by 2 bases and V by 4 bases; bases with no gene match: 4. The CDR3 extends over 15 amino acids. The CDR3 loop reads CASSRLAGPYNEQFF. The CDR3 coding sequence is TGTGCCAGTAGTAGGCTAGCGGGCCCCTACAATGAGCAGTTCTTC.

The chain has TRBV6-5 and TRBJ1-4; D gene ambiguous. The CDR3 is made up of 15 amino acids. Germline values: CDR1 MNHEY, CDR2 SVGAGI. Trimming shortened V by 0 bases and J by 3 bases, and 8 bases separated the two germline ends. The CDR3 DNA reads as TGTGCCAGCAGTTACTCGATCGGGGCTAATGAAAAACTGTTTTTT. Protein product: CASSYSIGANEKLFF.

The CDR3 protein is CASSVVWGYQETQYF. DNA for the CDR3: TGTGCCAGCAGCGTAGTATGGGGTTACCAAGAGACCCAGTACTTC. The chain joins TRBV14 to TRBJ2-5, with D unclear. CDR3 length: 15 residues. Deletions cut 5 bases from V and 0 bases from J, with 13 bases between. The germline V gene has CDR1 SGHDN and CDR2 FVKESK.

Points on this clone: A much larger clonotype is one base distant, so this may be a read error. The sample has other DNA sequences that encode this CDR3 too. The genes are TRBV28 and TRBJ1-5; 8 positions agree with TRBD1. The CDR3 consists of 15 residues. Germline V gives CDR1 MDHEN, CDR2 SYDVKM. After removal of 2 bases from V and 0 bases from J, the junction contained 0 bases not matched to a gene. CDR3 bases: TGTGCCAGCAGTTTAACAGGGGGTAGCAATCAGCCCCAGCATTTT. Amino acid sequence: CASSLTGGSNQPQHF.